The 30 T cell receptor beta chains below come from one sample, sequenced in a study of blood T cell repertoires in COVID-19. Measured with immunoSEQ multiplex PCR; TCRdb has only the in-frame clones, and not every one. This table has hundreds of thousands of clones, around nine tenths appearing once. The sequenced material came from PBMCs or T cells enriched from blood (not recorded which). These receptors came from a woman aged 40 to 50 who had recovered from COVID-19.

CDR3 sequence reads: CAISESGNRVEQPQHF. DNA for the CDR3: TGTGCCATCAGTGAGTCGGGAAACAGGGTAGAGCAGCCCCAGCATTTT. V gene TRBV10-3 combines with J gene TRBJ1-5, with D possibly matching TRBD1 (6 bases). Germline assignment: CDR1 ENHRY and CDR2 SYGVKD. This CDR3 contains 16 residues. With 0 bases removed from V and 7 bases from J, the gap between germline ends came to 16 bases.

The CDR3 is CASSLDRPGVMSEQFF. In nucleotides, the CDR3 is TGTGCCAGCAGCTTAGATAGGCCAGGGGTTATGAGTGAGCAGTTCTTC. This chain connects TRBV11-2 to TRBJ2-1; tentative D call: TRBD1 (6 bases). The V gene lost 0 bases and the J gene lost 9 bases, with 18 bases spanning the gap. Germline V gene sequence: CDR1 SGHAT, CDR2 FQNNGV. CDR3 size: 16 residues.

The chain employs TRBV5-8 and TRBJ1-5; 9 bases map to TRBD1. CDR1 is SGHTS and CDR2 is YDEGEE in the germline V gene. V shed 0 bases, J shed 9 bases, and the junction held 4 bases outside the gene matches. The CDR3 runs to 14 residues. The CDR3 is CASSLADRGGPQHF. The CDR3 nucleotides are TGTGCCAGCAGCTTGGCTGACAGGGGGGGGCCCCAGCATTTT. Together with reference TRBV5-8 and TRBJ1-5, the CDR3 gives the full variable domain: EAGVTQSPTHLIKTRGQQATLRCSPISGHTSVYWYQQALGLGLQFLLWYDEGEERNRGNFPPRFSGRQFPNYSSELNVNALELEDSALYLCASSLADRGGPQHFGDGTRLSIL.

The chain carries TRBV7-9 and TRBJ2-4; D may be TRBD2 (6 bases). This CDR3 region has 14 residues. V was clipped by 7 bases and J by 7 bases, with 17 bases between them. Germline V gives CDR1 SEHNR, CDR2 FQNEAQ (reference sequence). In nucleotides, the CDR3 is TGTGCCAGCACTTTTTCGGCGGGGAAGAACATTCAGTACTTC. Its translation: CASTFSAGKNIQYF.

J is TRBJ1-2 and V is TRBV2, with D possibly matching TRBD1 (6 bases). Trimming stripped 4 bases from V and 2 bases from J, with 14 bases between. CDR1 and CDR2 (germline): SNHLY, FYNNEI. This CDR3 is 15 amino acids long. The CDR3 DNA reads as TGTGCCAGCAGTGTACCCCAGGGGCAAAACTATGGCTACACCTTC. Translated, it gives CASSVPQGQNYGYTF.

V and J are TRBV6-5 and TRBJ1-2; TRBD1 agrees at 8 bases. The CDR3 contains 14 residues. Trimming cost V 6 bases and J 8 bases; bases outside gene matches: 11. The V gene's germline CDR1 is MNHEY and CDR2 SVGAGI. The DNA for the CDR3 is TGTGCCAGCAGCCAGGACAGGGAATCCCACGGCTACACCTTC. It specifies CASSQDRESHGYTF.

This chain connects TRBV5-4 to TRBJ2-6; unclear D gene. CDR3 length: 13 amino acids. Trimming removed 7 bases at V and 0 bases at J, with 5 bases between. Germline loops: CDR1 SGHNT, CDR2 YYREEE (reference sequence). CDR3 in amino acids: CASRSSGANVLTF. DNA for the CDR3: TGTGCCAGCCGTAGCTCTGGGGCCAACGTCCTGACTTTC. Full variable domain (rest looked up from reference TRBV5-4 and TRBJ2-6): ETGVTQSPTHLIKTRGQQVTLRCSSQSGHNTVSWYQQALGQGPQFIFQYYREEENGRGNFPPRFSGLQFPNYSSELNVNALELDDSALYLCASRSSGANVLTFGAGSRLTVL.

The chain carries TRBV6-5 and TRBJ1-1; D gene uncertain. The V end was cut by 7 bases, the J end by 1 base, with 13 bases between. The CDR3 consists of 14 residues. Per germline, CDR1 MNHEY and CDR2 SVGAGI. Here the CDR3 reads CASIPSNGNTEAFF. The CDR3 nucleotides are TGTGCCAGCATCCCATCTAACGGGAACACTGAAGCTTTCTTT.

V gene TRBV7-2 combines with J gene TRBJ1-4; TRBD1 agrees at 7 bases. With 5 bases clipped from V and 8 bases from J, the junction kept 14 bases outside the gene matches. The CDR3 totals 16 residues. The germline V gene encodes CDR1 SGHTA and CDR2 FQGNSA. CDR3: CASSPYLRDRPEKLFF. The CDR3, as DNA: TGTGCCAGCAGCCCTTACCTCCGGGACAGACCCGAAAAACTGTTTTTT. Drawing the rest from reference TRBV7-2 and TRBJ1-4, the complete variable domain is GAGVSQSPSNKVTEKGKDVELRCDPISGHTALYWYRQSLGQGLEFLIYFQGNSAPDKSGLPSDRFSAERTGGSVSTLTIQRTQQEDSAVYLCASSPYLRDRPEKLFFGSGTQLSVL.

By frequency in the sample, this clone is large. CDR3 in amino acids: CASSLDRPTQYF. The DNA for the CDR3 is TGCGCCAGCAGCTTGGACAGGCCAACGCAGTATTTT. This rearrangement joins TRBV5-1 to TRBJ2-3, with a weak D call TRBD1 (5 bases). The V end lost 0 bases, the J end lost 9 bases, and 8 bases lay between the germline ends. The CDR3 extends over 12 amino acids. Germline V gene lookup returns CDR1 SGHRS and CDR2 YFSETQ.

This clone has a single count. The V call is TRBV6-5, the J call TRBJ1-1; 7 positions agree with TRBD1. The germline CDR1 and CDR2 sequences are MNHEY and SVGAGI. This CDR3 is built from 16 residues. The V gene end was trimmed by 0 bases and the J gene end by 3 bases; junction bases not matched to a gene: 7. The DNA of the CDR3 is TGTGCCAGCAGTTACTCAGGGACAGAGTTGGACACTGAAGCTTTCTTT. Translation: CASSYSGTELDTEAFF.

The chain has TRBV18 and TRBJ2-1; tentative D call: TRBD2 (5 bases). This CDR3 has 12 amino acids. Per germline, CDR1 KGHSH and CDR2 LQKENI. Trimming shortened V by 5 bases and J by 7 bases, and 9 bases separated the two germline ends. CDR3 protein: CASSALENEQFF. In DNA, the CDR3 is TGTGCCAGCTCAGCACTAGAAAATGAGCAGTTCTTC.

This rearrangement joins TRBV10-3 to TRBJ1-2, with D perhaps TRBD1 (5 bases). In germline, CDR1 is ENHRY, CDR2 SYGVKD. V was cut by 7 bases and J by 3 bases, with 15 bases left in between. The CDR3 totals 14 residues. The CDR3 DNA is TGTGCCATCACCGTGGGGGAGGCAGACTATGGCTACACCTTC. Its protein product is CAITVGEADYGYTF.

V and J are TRBV19 and TRBJ2-1, with TRBD1 as a possible D gene (6 bases). Germline CDR1 and CDR2: LNHDA and SQIVND (reference sequence). This CDR3 region has 14 residues. Trimming pared 6 bases from V and 8 bases from J, leaving 17 bases between. DNA for the CDR3: TGTGCCAGTAGCAAGACAGGCAACCAGGATGAGCAGTTCTTC. Translated: CASSKTGNQDEQFF.

This chain uses TRBV19 with TRBJ1-1, with a tentative D call TRBD1 (5 bases). V was shortened by 3 bases and J by 2 bases, with 13 bases between the two germline ends. The germline V gene encodes CDR1 LNHDA and CDR2 SQIVND (reference sequence). The CDR3 is 15 amino acids. CDR3 DNA: TGTGCCAGTAGTATCGGATGGGGGGTCAACACTGAAGCTTTCTTT. This codes for CASSIGWGVNTEAFF.

This chain joins TRBV25-1 and TRBJ1-4, with D hard to call. In germline, CDR1 is MGHDK, CDR2 SYGVNS. The V and J ends lost 5 bases and 6 bases respectively, with 25 bases between them. The length of the CDR3 is 18 residues. DNA for the CDR3: TGTGCCAGCAGTAAACTTCTCGCGTTGGGCAGCGGGCATGAAAAACTGTTTTTT. Encoded protein: CASSKLLALGSGHEKLFF.

The V call is TRBV2, the J call TRBJ2-7; D not resolved. Trimming removed 6 bases at V and 2 bases at J, with 8 bases between. Germline-derived CDR1 and CDR2 are SNHLY and FYNNEI. The CDR3 loop spans 12 amino acids. The CDR3 coding sequence is TGTGCCAGCAGGTCCCCTACCTACGAGCAGTACTTC. Amino acid sequence: CASRSPTYEQYF.

The chain recombines TRBV5-4 with TRBJ2-5, with 7 bases matching TRBD2. V trimming: 2 bases; J trimming: 4 bases; junction bases outside the gene matches: 8. Germline V gene data show CDR1 as SGHNT and CDR2 as YYREEE (reference sequence). The CDR3 is 15 amino acids. The CDR3 coding sequence is TGTGCCAGCAGCTTACCCGCGGGGGAGGGAGAGACCCAGTACTTC. Its translation: CASSLPAGEGETQYF.

In this sample, this clone turned up a few times. CDR3 bases: TGTGCCTGGAGCCCGACTAACACTGAAGCTTTCTTT. Amino acid sequence: CAWSPTNTEAFF. The chain employs TRBV30 and TRBJ1-1, with unresolved D. The CDR3 is made up of 12 amino acids. Deletions cut 3 bases from V and 2 bases from J, with 7 bases between. Germline lookup yields CDR1 GTSNPN and CDR2 SVGIG (reference sequence).

As DNA, the CDR3 is TGTGCCAGCAGCACTAAGGACAGGGGGCTTTTAATTTACAATCAGCCCCAGCATTTT. Translation: CASSTKDRGLLIYNQPQHF. V and J are TRBV6-2 or TRBV6-3 and TRBJ1-5; 11 bases agree with TRBD1. Germline values: CDR1 MNHEY, CDR2 SVGEGT. The junction had 16 bases not matched to a gene; V was cut back by 6 bases and J by 3 bases. The CDR3 sequence is 19 residues long.

CDR3 sequence (DNA): TGCGCCAGCAGCTCTGGGACTAGAAATAAAGAGACCCAGTACTTC. This translates into CASSSGTRNKETQYF. V is TRBV5-1 and J is TRBJ2-5, with 8 bases identical to TRBD2. Germline V gene lookup returns CDR1 SGHRS and CDR2 YFSETQ. CDR3 size: 15 residues. J gave up 3 bases and V 3 bases, and 7 bases lay outside the gene matches.

This chain uses TRBV2 with TRBJ2-2; TRBD1 matches 8 bases. V lost 4 bases to trimming and J lost 6 bases; unmatched junction nucleotides: 7. The CDR3 length is 15 residues. Germline CDR1 is SNHLY and CDR2 is FYNNEI. The CDR3 DNA follows: TGTGCCAGCAGTGCAGACAGGGGTCGGGCCGGGGAGCTGTTTTTT. Translating it yields CASSADRGRAGELFF.

This chain joins TRBV5-1 and TRBJ1-1, with D possibly TRBD1 on 6 matching bases. V lost 4 bases, J lost 1 base, and 8 bases lay in between. Germline CDR1 is SGHRS and CDR2 is YFSETQ. The CDR3 totals 13 residues. The CDR3 region is CASSGGQNTEAFF. The CDR3 nucleotides are TGCGCCAGCAGCGGGGGACAGAACACTGAAGCTTTCTTT.

The chain couples TRBV2 to TRBJ2-5, with 10 nucleotides matching TRBD2. The CDR3 length is 16 residues. V gave up 4 bases and J gave up 4 bases; unmatched junction bases: 9. In germline, CDR1 is SNHLY, CDR2 FYNNEI. CDR3 sequence: CASSGRLAGVLETQYF. The CDR3 DNA is TGTGCCAGCAGTGGTCGGCTAGCGGGGGTACTAGAGACCCAGTACTTC.

V is TRBV4-3 and J is TRBJ1-2, with D unclear. The length of the CDR3 is 12 residues. Germline CDR1 reads LGHNA; CDR2 reads YSLEER. Trimming took off 3 bases at V and 10 bases at J, with 12 bases between the two ends. The CDR3 reads CASSHAGGPYTF. As DNA, the CDR3 is TGCGCCAGCAGCCATGCCGGCGGGCCCTACACCTTC.

V and J are TRBV10-3 and TRBJ1-3; no reliable D call. From germline, CDR1 is ENHRY and CDR2 SYGVKD. Trimming removed 1 base from V and 0 bases from J, with 16 bases in between. CDR3 length: 18 amino acids. The CDR3 here is CAISEYPTAAVSGNTIYF. CDR3 in DNA: TGTGCCATCAGTGAGTACCCGACTGCTGCCGTCTCTGGAAACACCATATATTTT.

This chain uses TRBV19 with TRBJ2-3; D is possibly TRBD2 (7 bases). Per the germline V gene, CDR1 is LNHDA and CDR2 is SQIVND (reference sequence). The CDR3 extends over 16 amino acids. V was clipped by 1 base and J by 2 bases, with 13 bases between them. The CDR3 is CASSIVGGAHTDTQYF. The DNA of the CDR3 is TGTGCCAGTAGTATAGTGGGGGGGGCCCACACAGATACGCAGTATTTT.

A single count supports this clone. The V and J genes are TRBV4-3 and TRBJ1-6; 9 positions match TRBD1. CDR1 and CDR2 from the germline V gene are LGHNA and YSLEER. Unmatched junction bases numbered 5, after V lost 4 bases and J lost 7 bases. The CDR3 has 15 residues. The CDR3 spells CASSRDREGNSPLHF. CDR3 nucleotide sequence: TGCGCCAGCAGCCGGGACAGGGAGGGAAATTCACCCCTCCACTTT.

The chain employs TRBV6-5 and TRBJ2-7; possible D gene TRBD2, 6 bases. The CDR3 totals 14 residues. V gave up 7 bases and J gave up 1 base, with 14 bases separating them. Germline V gene lookup returns CDR1 MNHEY and CDR2 SVGAGI. CDR3 nucleotides: TGTGCCAGCAAGGCCGAAGGGACTTCCTACGAGCAGTACTTC. Residues: CASKAEGTSYEQYF.

The chain combines TRBV2 with TRBJ1-3; D not resolved. V was cut by 3 bases and J by 0 bases, with 6 bases left in between. Germline assignment: CDR1 SNHLY and CDR2 FYNNEI. This CDR3 comprises 14 residues. The CDR3 sequence is CASSDLLSGNTIYF. The CDR3 bases are TGTGCCAGCAGTGATCTCCTCTCTGGAAACACCATATATTTT.